These 23 T cell receptor beta chains were all obtained from the same sample, sequenced in a study of T cells after yellow fever vaccination. TCRdb independently ran MiXCR on the 5' RACE reads; one entry per CDR3 protein. The sample records 180,000 or so distinct CDR3 sequences, roughly 9.6% being singletons. The sample was CD8+ T cells sorted from PBMCs, taken 15 days after the yellow fever booster vaccination. These receptors all stem from a man between 18 and 35 years old who received the YFV17D yellow fever vaccine.

Regarding this clonotype: This may be a read error: a much more frequent sequence differs by one nucleotide. The V call is TRBV6-5, the J call TRBJ2-5; no definite D call. This CDR3 is built from 11 residues. From germline, CDR1 is MNHEY and CDR2 SVGAGI. V gave up 6 bases and J gave up 4 bases, with 6 bases separating them. This CDR3 is CASSSRETQYF. CDR3 DNA sequence: TGTGCCAGCAGCTCGAGAGAGACCCAGTACTTC.

In its sample, this clonotype was seen a few times. The chain joins TRBV24-1 to TRBJ2-3; D unresolved. Per germline, CDR1 KGHDR and CDR2 SFDVKD. Trimming removed 5 bases at V and 1 base at J, with 9 bases between. The CDR3 sequence is 14 residues long. CDR3 sequence reads: CATSGPRGTDTQYF. CDR3 DNA: TGTGCCACCAGTGGACCCCGAGGCACAGATACGCAGTATTTT.

This clonotype has a handful of counts. The gene calls are TRBV4-1 and TRBJ2-1; D possibly corresponds to TRBD2 (6 bases). CDR1 is MGHRA, CDR2 YSYEKL, per germline. CDR3 length: 15 residues. V lost 3 bases and J 6 bases, leaving 15 bases between the germline ends. The CDR3 nucleotides read TGCGCCAGCAGCCATTCTAGCGCTAGATCCAATGAGCAGTTCTTC. It translates to CASSHSSARSNEQFF.

This chain links TRBV5-4 with TRBJ2-7, with D maybe TRBD2 (5 bases). V lost 1 base to trimming and J lost 5 bases, with 13 bases between them. CDR3 length equals 14 residues. Germline V gene lookup returns CDR1 SGHNT and CDR2 YYREEE (reference sequence). CDR3 bases: TGTGCCAGCAGCTTGTGGTCGACCGGGGACGAGCAGTACTTC. It is translated as CASSLWSTGDEQYF. Complete variable domain (other parts from reference TRBV5-4 and TRBJ2-7): ETGVTQSPTHLIKTRGQQVTLRCSSQSGHNTVSWYQQALGQGPQFIFQYYREEENGRGNFPPRFSGLQFPNYSSELNVNALELDDSALYLCASSLWSTGDEQYFGPGTRLTVT.

This clonotype turned up a few times. The V call is TRBV4-1, the J call TRBJ2-5, with D unresolved. The CDR3 has 11 amino acids. V was pared by 8 bases and J by 7 bases, with 11 bases between. Germline CDR1 is MGHRA and CDR2 is YSYEKL. The CDR3 DNA follows: TGCGCCAGCTTTAGTTCAGGGACCCAGTACTTC. This encodes CASFSSGTQYF.

This clonotype was counted ten times or more. The chain has TRBV27 and TRBJ2-5, with 11 bases that match TRBD2. V was pared by 6 bases and J by 2 bases, with 2 bases of the junction left unmatched. From germline, CDR1 is MNHEY and CDR2 SMNVEV (reference sequence). CDR3 size: 14 residues. The CDR3 DNA is TGTGCCAGCAGAGGACTAGCGGGTCAAGAGACCCAGTACTTC. It encodes CASRGLAGQETQYF.

The gene calls are TRBV20-1 and TRBJ2-7; D tentatively fits TRBD1 or TRBD2 (5 bases each). The V end was cut by 6 bases, the J end by 6 bases, with 12 bases between. Germline assignment: CDR1 DFQATT and CDR2 SNEGSKA (reference sequence). This CDR3 has 11 residues. The CDR3 sequence: CSAGTSSEQYV. CDR3 bases: TGCAGTGCCGGGACCTCTAGCGAGCAGTACGTC.

This clonotype has more than one count but fewer than ten. V and J are TRBV9 and TRBJ1-2, with D possibly TRBD1 on 5 matching bases. This CDR3 contains 14 residues. The V gene's germline CDR1 is SGDLS and CDR2 YYNGEE. The V end was cut by 0 bases, the J end by 0 bases, with 6 bases between. The CDR3 is CASSVGGANYGYTF. In nucleotides, the CDR3 is TGTGCCAGCAGCGTAGGGGGGGCTAACTATGGCTACACCTTC.

The V call is TRBV7-6, the J call TRBJ1-2, with a possible D match to TRBD1 (5 bases). Trimming took 0 bases from V and 3 from J, leaving 17 bases between them. The CDR3 is made up of 17 amino acids. Germline V gene sequence: CDR1 SGHVS, CDR2 FNYEAQ. CDR3 coding DNA: TGTGCCAGCAGCTTAGCCCCGGTGGGGCCGAGGGACTATGGCTACACCTTC. Translating it yields CASSLAPVGPRDYGYTF. Supplemented by reference TRBV7-6 and TRBJ1-2, the full variable domain reads GAGVSQSPRYKVTKRGQDVALRCDPISGHVSLYWYRQALGQGPEFLTYFNYEAQQDKSGLPNDRFSAERPEGSISTLTIQRTEQRDSAMYRCASSLAPVGPRDYGYTFGSGTRLTVV.

This clonotype was observed a handful of times. The chain carries TRBV6-2 or TRBV6-3 and TRBJ2-7; unclear D gene. Germline CDR1 is MNHEY and CDR2 is SVGEGT. The ends were cut back, 8 bases at V and 5 bases at J, with 16 bases in the middle. The CDR3 contains 13 residues. CDR3 nucleotides: TGTGCCAGCTCCCCCGGGCTGGGAAACGAGCAGTACTTC. This sequence encodes CASSPGLGNEQYF.

This chain joins TRBV10-3 and TRBJ2-5; possibly TRBD2 for D (7 bases). The CDR3 has 15 residues. V was shortened by 2 bases and J by 2 bases, with 12 bases between the two germline ends. CDR1 ENHRY and CDR2 SYGVKD come from the germline V gene. DNA for the CDR3: TGTGCCATCAGTGAGAGAGCGGGGACACAAGAGACCCAGTACTTC. It is translated as CAISERAGTQETQYF.

This chain connects TRBV7-9 to TRBJ1-1; no reliable D call. Germline CDR1 SEHNR, CDR2 FQNEAQ (reference sequence). This CDR3 spans 13 amino acids. V shed 5 bases and J shed 2 bases, with 9 bases lying between them. This CDR3 is CASSRALNTEAFF. The CDR3 nucleotides are TGTGCCAGCAGCCGAGCACTAAACACTGAAGCTTTCTTT.

This sequence joins TRBV7-9 and TRBJ1-2, with D perhaps TRBD1 (5 bases). V dropped 5 bases and J dropped 8 bases, with 15 bases sitting between them. CDR1 is SEHNR and CDR2 is FQNEAQ in the germline V gene (reference sequence). CDR3 length: 13 residues. CDR3 sequence: CASSPPGGSGYTF. CDR3 nucleotides: TGTGCCAGCAGCCCGCCGGGGGGGAGCGGCTACACCTTC.

The J gene is TRBJ2-3, the V gene TRBV6-2 or TRBV6-3, with 9 nucleotides matching TRBD2. Germline trimming cut 2 bases from V and 2 bases from J; bases unmatched to any gene: 5. The V gene's germline CDR1 is MNHEY and CDR2 SVGEGT. The CDR3 length is 16 residues. The CDR3 protein is CASSYPSGGHTDTQYF. The DNA of the CDR3 is TGTGCCAGCAGTTACCCAAGCGGGGGGCACACAGATACGCAGTATTTT.

This clonotype has more than one count but fewer than ten. The rearrangement uses TRBV11-2 and TRBJ1-4; D uncertain. The CDR3 covers 11 residues. Trimming cost V 3 bases and J 14 bases, with 10 bases left between them. Per germline, CDR1 SGHAT and CDR2 FQNNGV. The CDR3 DNA reads as TGTGCCAGCAGCTTCGGCCGGAGGCTGTTTTTT. Amino acid sequence: CASSFGRRLFF.

This chain connects TRBV27 to TRBJ2-5; 8 nucleotides agree with TRBD2. The germline V gene has CDR1 MNHEY and CDR2 SMNVEV (reference sequence). V lost 9 bases to trimming and J lost 4 bases; unmatched junction nucleotides: 10. This CDR3 has 14 amino acids. In DNA, the CDR3 is TGTGCCAGTCGGGGACTAGTTCAGTTAGAGACCCAGTACTTC. This gives the protein CASRGLVQLETQYF.

V and J are TRBV7-9 and TRBJ1-5, with D possibly being TRBD1 (6 bases). The CDR3 has 15 residues. In germline, CDR1 is SEHNR, CDR2 FQNEAQ (reference sequence). Trimming stripped 4 bases from V and 0 bases from J, with 10 bases between. The CDR3 DNA reads TGTGCCAGCAGCTCCAGGGGTGATAGCAATCAGCCCCAGCATTTT. Protein sequence: CASSSRGDSNQPQHF.

Of note for this clonotype: A much larger clonotype is one base distant, so this may be a read error. J is TRBJ2-4 and V is TRBV29-1, with D hard to call. The CDR3 is 12 amino acids. Germline CDR1 and CDR2: SQVTM and ANQGSEA. V was pared by 4 bases and J by 7 bases, with 11 bases between. The chain's CDR3 is CSVVFAANIQYF. The DNA of the CDR3 is TGCAGCGTTGTGTTTGCGGCTAACATTCAGTACTTC.

This clonotype was recorded a few times. This chain uses TRBV29-1 with TRBJ2-1; D possibly corresponds to TRBD2 (7 bases). From germline, CDR1 is SQVTM and CDR2 ANQGSEA. The CDR3 sequence is 15 residues long. Deletions cut 7 bases from V and 0 bases from J, with 16 bases between. CDR3 protein: CSAASGGPSYNEQFF. The CDR3 bases are TGCAGCGCCGCATCCGGGGGGCCCTCCTACAATGAGCAGTTCTTC.

This clonotype showed up many times. This rearrangement joins TRBV28 to TRBJ2-1, with 7 bases lining up with TRBD2. CDR1 is MDHEN and CDR2 is SYDVKM in the germline V gene. Unmatched junction bases numbered 4, after V lost 1 base and J lost 7 bases. The CDR3 spans 14 residues. CDR3 nucleotides: TGTGCCAGCAGTTTATCGGGGGGTGGTAATGAGCAGTTCTTC. As protein: CASSLSGGGNEQFF.

This clonotype was detected only a few times. The chain employs TRBV2 and TRBJ2-5; unclear D gene. The CDR3 loop spans 14 amino acids. V was shortened by 1 base and J by 5 bases, with 11 bases between the two germline ends. The germline gives CDR1 SNHLY, CDR2 FYNNEI. The DNA of the CDR3 is TGTGCCAGCAGTGAAGTTCCCATGCAGGAGACCCAGTACTTC. Residues: CASSEVPMQETQYF.

The CDR3 loop reads CASSQPGLAGITDTQYF. For the CDR3, the DNA is TGCGCCAGCAGCCAGCCTGGACTAGCGGGGATCACAGATACGCAGTATTTT. V and J are TRBV4-1 and TRBJ2-3; 12 bases align to TRBD2. Germline CDR1 reads MGHRA; CDR2 reads YSYEKL. The CDR3 loop spans 17 amino acids. V trimming: 3 bases; J trimming: 2 bases; junction bases outside the gene matches: 6.

This clonotype was seen at least ten times. The chain recombines TRBV10-3 with TRBJ1-2; a weak D match, TRBD1 (6 bases). Trimming shortened V by 4 bases and J by 4 bases, and 19 bases separated the two germline ends. The CDR3 loop spans 16 amino acids. CDR1 and CDR2 (germline): ENHRY, SYGVKD. The CDR3 sequence is CAISGTVTGQGYGYTF. CDR3 DNA: TGTGCCATCAGTGGGACGGTCACAGGGCAAGGCTATGGCTACACCTTC.